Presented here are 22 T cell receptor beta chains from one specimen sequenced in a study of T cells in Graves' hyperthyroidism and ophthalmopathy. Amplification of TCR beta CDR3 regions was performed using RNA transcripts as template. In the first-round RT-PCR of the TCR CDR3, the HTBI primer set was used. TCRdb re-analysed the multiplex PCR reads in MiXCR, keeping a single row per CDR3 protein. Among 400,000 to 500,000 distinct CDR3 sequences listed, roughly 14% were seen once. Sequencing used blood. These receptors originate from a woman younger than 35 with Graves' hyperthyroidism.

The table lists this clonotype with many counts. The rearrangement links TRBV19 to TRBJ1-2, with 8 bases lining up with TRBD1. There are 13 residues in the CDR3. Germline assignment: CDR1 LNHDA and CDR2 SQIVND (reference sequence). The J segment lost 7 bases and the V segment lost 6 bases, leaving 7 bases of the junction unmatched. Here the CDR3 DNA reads TGTGCCAGTAGCAACAGGGGGTTTTTTGGCTACACCTTC. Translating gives CASSNRGFFGYTF. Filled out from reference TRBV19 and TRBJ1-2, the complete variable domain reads DGGITQSPKYLFRKEGQNVTLSCEQNLNHDAMYWYRQDPGQGLRLIYYSQIVNDFQKGDIAEGYSVSREKKESFPLTVTSAQKNPTAFYLCASSNRGFFGYTFGSGTRLTVV.

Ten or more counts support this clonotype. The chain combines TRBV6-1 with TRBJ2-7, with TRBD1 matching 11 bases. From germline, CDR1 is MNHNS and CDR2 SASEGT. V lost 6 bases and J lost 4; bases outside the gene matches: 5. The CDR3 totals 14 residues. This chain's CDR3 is CASRYRDRGYEQYF. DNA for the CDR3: TGTGCCAGCAGATACCGGGACAGGGGGTACGAGCAGTACTTC.

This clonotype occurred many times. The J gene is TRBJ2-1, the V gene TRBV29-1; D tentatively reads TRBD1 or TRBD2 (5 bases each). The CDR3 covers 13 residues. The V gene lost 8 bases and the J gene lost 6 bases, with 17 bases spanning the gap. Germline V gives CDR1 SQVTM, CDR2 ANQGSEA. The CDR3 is CSLRGPTPNEQFF. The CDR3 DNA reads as TGCAGCCTACGGGGACCCACTCCCAATGAGCAGTTCTTC.

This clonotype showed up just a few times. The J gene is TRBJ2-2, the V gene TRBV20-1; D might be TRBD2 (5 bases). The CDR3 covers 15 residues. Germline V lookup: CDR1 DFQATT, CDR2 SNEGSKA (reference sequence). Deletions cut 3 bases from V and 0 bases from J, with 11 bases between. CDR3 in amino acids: CSARGGSANTGELFF. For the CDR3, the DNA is TGCAGTGCTAGGGGCGGTAGCGCGAACACCGGGGAGCTGTTTTTT.

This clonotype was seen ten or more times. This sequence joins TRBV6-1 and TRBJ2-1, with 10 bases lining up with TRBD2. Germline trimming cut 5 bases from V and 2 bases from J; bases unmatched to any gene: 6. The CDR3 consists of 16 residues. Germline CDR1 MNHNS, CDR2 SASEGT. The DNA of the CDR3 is TGTGCCAGCAGTTTCGGACTAGCGGCTGCCTACAATGAGCAGTTCTTC. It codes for CASSFGLAAAYNEQFF.

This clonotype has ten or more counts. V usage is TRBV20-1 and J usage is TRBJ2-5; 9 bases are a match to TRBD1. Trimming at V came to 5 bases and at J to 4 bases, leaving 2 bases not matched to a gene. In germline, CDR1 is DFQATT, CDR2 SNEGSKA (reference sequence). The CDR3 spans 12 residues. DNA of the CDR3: TGCAGTGCTTCACAGGGGGCAGAGACCCAGTACTTC. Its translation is CSASQGAETQYF.

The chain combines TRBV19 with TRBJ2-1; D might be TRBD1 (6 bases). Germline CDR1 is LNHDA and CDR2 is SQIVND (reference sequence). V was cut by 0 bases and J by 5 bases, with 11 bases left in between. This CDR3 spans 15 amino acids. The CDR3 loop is CASSIDTGQNNEQFF. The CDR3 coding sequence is TGTGCCAGTAGTATAGATACAGGGCAGAACAATGAGCAGTTCTTC.

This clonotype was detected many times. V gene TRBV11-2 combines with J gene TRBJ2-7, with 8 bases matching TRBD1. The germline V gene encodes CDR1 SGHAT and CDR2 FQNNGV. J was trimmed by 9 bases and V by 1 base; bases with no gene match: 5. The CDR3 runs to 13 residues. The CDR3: CASSLVGQGGQYV. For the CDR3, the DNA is TGTGCCAGCAGCTTAGTCGGACAGGGTGGGCAGTACGTC.

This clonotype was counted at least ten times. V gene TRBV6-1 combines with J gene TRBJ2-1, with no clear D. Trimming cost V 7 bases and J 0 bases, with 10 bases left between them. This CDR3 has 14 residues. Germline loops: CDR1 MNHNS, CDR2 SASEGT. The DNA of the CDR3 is TGTGCCAGCAAGGCCCCTAGCTCCTACAATGAGCAGTTCTTC. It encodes CASKAPSSYNEQFF.

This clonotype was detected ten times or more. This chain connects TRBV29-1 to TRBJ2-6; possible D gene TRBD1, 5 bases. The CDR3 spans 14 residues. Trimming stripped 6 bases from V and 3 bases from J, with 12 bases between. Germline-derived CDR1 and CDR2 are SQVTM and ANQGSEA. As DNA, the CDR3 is TGCAGCGTCGGTCCAGGGTTTGGGGCCAACGTCCTGACTTTC. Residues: CSVGPGFGANVLTF.

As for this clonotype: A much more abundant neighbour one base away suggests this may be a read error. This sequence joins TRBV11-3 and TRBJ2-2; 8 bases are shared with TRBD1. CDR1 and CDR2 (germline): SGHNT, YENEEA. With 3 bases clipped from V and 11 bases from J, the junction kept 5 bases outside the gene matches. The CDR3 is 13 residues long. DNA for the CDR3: TGTGCCAGCAGCTTCCAGGGGGCCCCTGAGCTGTTTTTT. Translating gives CASSFQGAPELFF.

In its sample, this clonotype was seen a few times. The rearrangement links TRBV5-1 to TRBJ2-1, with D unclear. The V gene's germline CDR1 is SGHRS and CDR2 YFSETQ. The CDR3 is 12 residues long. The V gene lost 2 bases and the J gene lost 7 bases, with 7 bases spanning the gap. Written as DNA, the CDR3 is TGCGCCAGCAGCTTTGTAAGGAATGAGCAGTTCTTC. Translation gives CASSFVRNEQFF.

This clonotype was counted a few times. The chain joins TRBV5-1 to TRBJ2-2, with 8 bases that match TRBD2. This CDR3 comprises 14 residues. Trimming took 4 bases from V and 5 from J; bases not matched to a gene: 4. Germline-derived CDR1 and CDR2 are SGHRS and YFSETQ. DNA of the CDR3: TGCGCCAGCAGCCCACTAGCGGAGACCGGGGAGCTGTTTTTT. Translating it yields CASSPLAETGELFF.

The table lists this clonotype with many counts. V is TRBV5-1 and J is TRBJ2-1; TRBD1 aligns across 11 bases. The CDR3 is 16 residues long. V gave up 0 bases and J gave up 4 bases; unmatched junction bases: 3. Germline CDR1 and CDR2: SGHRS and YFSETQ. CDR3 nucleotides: TGCGCCAGCAGCTTGGGGACAGGGGGCGCTTACAATGAGCAGTTCTTC. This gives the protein CASSLGTGGAYNEQFF.

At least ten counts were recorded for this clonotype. The DNA of the CDR3 is TGCAGTGCTAGCGATCCGGGAGCAGAGACCCAGTACTTC. It specifies CSASDPGAETQYF. The rearrangement uses TRBV20-1 and TRBJ2-5; a weak D match, TRBD2 (6 bases). V lost 3 bases, J lost 4 bases, and 12 bases lay in between. Germline-derived CDR1 and CDR2 are DFQATT and SNEGSKA (reference sequence). The CDR3 contains 13 residues.

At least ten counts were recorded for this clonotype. CDR3: CSARSWWLAGAKEVSYEQYF. In nucleotides, the CDR3 is TGCAGTGCTAGAAGTTGGTGGCTAGCGGGAGCCAAGGAGGTTAGCTACGAGCAGTACTTC. The rearrangement links TRBV20-1 to TRBJ2-7; 10 bases line up with TRBD2. V lost 2 bases, J lost 3 bases, and 22 bases stayed unmatched. The CDR3 runs to 20 residues. Germline V gives CDR1 DFQATT, CDR2 SNEGSKA (reference sequence).

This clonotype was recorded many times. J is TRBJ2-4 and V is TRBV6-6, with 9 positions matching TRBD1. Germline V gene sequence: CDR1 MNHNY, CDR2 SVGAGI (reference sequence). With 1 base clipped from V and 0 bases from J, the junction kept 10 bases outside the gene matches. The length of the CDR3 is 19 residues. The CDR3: CASSYYGTGYPIAKNIQYF. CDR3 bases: TGTGCCAGCAGTTACTATGGGACAGGGTACCCGATAGCCAAAAACATTCAGTACTTC.

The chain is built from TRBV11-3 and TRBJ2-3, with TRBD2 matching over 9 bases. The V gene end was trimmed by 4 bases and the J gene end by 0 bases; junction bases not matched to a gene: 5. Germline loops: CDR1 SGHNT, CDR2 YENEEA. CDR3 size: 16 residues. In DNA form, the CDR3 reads TGTGCCAGCAGCTGGAGCGGGAGGCACAGCACAGATACGCAGTATTTT. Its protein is CASSWSGRHSTDTQYF.

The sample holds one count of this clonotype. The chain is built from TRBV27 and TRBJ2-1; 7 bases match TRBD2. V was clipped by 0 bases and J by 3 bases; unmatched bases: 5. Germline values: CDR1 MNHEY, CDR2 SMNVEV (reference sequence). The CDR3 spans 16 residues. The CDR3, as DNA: TGTGCCAGCAGTTTATCTGCGGGAGTAAACTACAATGAGCAGTTCTTC. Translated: CASSLSAGVNYNEQFF.

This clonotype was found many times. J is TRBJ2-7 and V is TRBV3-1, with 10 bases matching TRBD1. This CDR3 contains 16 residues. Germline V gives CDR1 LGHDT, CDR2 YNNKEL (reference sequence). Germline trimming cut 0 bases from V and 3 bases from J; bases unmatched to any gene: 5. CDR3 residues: CASSQDRGQGYYEQYF. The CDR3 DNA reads TGTGCCAGCAGCCAAGATAGGGGACAGGGGTACTACGAGCAGTACTTC.

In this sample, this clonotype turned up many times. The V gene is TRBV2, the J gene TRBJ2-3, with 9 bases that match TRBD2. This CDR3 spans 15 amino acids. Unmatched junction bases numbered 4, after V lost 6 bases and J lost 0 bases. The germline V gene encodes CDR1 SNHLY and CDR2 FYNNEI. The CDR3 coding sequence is TGTGCCAGCAGCATTGGACTAGCGAGCACAGATACGCAGTATTTT. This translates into CASSIGLASTDTQYF.

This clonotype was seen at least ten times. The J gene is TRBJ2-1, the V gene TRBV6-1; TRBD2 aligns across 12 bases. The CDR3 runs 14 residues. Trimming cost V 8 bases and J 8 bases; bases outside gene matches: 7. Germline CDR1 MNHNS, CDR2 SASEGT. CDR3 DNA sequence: TGTGCCAGCTATGGACTAGCGGGATGGGATGAGCAGTTCTTC. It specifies CASYGLAGWDEQFF.